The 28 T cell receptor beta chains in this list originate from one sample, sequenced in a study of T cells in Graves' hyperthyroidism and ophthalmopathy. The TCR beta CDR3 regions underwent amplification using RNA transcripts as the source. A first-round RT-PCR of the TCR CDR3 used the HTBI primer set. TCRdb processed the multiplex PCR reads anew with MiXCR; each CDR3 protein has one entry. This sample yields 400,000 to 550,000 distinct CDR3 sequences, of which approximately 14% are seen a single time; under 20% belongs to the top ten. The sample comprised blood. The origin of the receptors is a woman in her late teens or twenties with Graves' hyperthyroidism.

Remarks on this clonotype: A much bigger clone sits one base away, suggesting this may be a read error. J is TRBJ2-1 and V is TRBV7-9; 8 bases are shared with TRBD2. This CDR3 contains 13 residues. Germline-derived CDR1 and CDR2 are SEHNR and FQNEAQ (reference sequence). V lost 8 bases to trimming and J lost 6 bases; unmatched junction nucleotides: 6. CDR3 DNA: TGTGCCAGCGGCTACACTAGCGGCAATGAGCAGTTCTTC. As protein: CASGYTSGNEQFF. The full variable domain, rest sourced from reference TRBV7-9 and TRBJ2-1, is DTGVSQNPRHKITKRGQNVTFRCDPISEHNRLYWYRQTLGQGPEFLTYFQNEAQLEKSRLLSDRFSAERPKGSFSTLEIQRTEQGDSAMYLCASGYTSGNEQFFGPGTRLTVL.

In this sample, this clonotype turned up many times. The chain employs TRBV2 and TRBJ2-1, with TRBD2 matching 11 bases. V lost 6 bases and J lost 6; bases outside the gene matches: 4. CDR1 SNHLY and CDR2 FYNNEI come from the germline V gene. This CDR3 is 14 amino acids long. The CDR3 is CASRRTSGSNEQFF. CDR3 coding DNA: TGTGCCAGCAGAAGGACTAGCGGGTCCAATGAGCAGTTCTTC.

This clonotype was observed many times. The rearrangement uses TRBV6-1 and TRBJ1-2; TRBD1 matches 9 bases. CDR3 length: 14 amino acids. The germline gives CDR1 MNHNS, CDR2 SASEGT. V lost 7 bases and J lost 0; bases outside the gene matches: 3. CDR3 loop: CASTGDRANYGYTF. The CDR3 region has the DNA TGTGCCAGCACCGGGGACAGGGCTAACTATGGCTACACCTTC.

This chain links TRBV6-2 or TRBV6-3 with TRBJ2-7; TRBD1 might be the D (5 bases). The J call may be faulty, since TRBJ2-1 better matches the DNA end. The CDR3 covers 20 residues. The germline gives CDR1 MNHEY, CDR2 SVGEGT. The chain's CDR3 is CASSYEGAWGLTLSSYEQFF. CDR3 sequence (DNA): TGTGCCAGCAGTTACGAAGGAGCATGGGGCCTGACCTTAAGCTCCTACGAGCAGTTCTTC.

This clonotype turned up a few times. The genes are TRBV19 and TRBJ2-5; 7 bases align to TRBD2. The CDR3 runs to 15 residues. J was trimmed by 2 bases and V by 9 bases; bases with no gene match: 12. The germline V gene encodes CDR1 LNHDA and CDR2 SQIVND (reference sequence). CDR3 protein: CASGLPGLLQETQYF. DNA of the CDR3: TGTGCCAGCGGATTGCCGGGACTACTACAAGAGACCCAGTACTTC.

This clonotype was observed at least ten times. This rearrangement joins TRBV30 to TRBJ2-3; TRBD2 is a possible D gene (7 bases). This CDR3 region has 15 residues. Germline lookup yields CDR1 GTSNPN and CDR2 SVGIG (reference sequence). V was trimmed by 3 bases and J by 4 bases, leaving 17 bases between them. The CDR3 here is CAWRGQGRGADTQYF. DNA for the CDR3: TGTGCCTGGAGGGGGCAGGGGAGGGGGGCAGATACGCAGTATTTT.

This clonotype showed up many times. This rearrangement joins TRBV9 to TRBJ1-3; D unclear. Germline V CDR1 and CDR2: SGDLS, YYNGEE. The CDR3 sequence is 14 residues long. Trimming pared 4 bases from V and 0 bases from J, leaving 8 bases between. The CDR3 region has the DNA TGTGCCAGCAGCAGACGGGGCTCTGGAAACACCATATATTTT. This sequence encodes CASSRRGSGNTIYF.

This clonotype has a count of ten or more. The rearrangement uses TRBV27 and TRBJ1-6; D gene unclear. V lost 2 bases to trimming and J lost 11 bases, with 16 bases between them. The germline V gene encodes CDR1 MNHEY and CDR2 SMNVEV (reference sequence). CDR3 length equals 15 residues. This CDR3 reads CASSLVMAGAAPLHF. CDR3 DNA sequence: TGTGCCAGCAGTTTAGTTATGGCGGGTGCGGCACCCCTCCACTTT.

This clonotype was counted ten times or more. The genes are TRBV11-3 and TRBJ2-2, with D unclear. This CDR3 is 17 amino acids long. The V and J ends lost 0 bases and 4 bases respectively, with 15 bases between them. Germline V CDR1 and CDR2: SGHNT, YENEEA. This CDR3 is CASSLDDRVASTGELFF. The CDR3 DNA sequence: TGTGCCAGCAGCTTAGATGATAGGGTGGCGAGCACCGGGGAGCTGTTTTTT.

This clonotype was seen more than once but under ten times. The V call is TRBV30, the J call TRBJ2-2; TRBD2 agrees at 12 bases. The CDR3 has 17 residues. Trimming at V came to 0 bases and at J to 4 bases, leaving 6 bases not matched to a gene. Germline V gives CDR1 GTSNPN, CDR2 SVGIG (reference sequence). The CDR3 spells CAWSVLTSGRGTGELFF. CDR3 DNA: TGTGCCTGGAGTGTCCTGACTAGCGGGAGAGGCACCGGGGAGCTGTTTTTT.

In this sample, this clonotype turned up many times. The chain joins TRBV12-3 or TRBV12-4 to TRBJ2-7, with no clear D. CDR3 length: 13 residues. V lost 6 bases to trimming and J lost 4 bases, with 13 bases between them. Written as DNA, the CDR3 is TGTGCCAGCAGCCCACTGGGGTTTTACGAGCAGTACGTC. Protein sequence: CASSPLGFYEQYV.

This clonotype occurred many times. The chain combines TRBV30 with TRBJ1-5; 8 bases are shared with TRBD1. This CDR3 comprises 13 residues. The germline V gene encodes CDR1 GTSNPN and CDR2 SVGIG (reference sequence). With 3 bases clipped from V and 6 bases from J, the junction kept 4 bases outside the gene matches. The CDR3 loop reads CAWSDQGAQPQHF. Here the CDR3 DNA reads TGTGCCTGGAGCGACCAGGGGGCTCAGCCCCAGCATTTT.

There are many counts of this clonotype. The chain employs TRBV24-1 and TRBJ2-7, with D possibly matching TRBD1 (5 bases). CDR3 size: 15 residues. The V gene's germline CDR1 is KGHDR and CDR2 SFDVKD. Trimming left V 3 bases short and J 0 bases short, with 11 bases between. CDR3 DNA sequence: TGTGCCACCAGTGATGCGACAGAGCTCTCCTACGAGCAGTACTTC. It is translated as CATSDATELSYEQYF.

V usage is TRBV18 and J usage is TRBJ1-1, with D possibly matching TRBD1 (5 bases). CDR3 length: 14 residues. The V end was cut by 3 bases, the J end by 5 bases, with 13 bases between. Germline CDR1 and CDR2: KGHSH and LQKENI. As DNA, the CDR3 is TGTGCCAGCTCACCCGGGGGTAGGAAAACTGAAGCTTTCTTT. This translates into CASSPGGRKTEAFF.

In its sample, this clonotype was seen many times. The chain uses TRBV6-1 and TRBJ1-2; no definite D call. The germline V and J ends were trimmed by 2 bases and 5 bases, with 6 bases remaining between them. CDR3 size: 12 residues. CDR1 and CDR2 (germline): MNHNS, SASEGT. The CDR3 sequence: CASSEIGYGYTF. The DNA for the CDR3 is TGTGCCAGCAGTGAAATAGGGTATGGCTACACCTTC.

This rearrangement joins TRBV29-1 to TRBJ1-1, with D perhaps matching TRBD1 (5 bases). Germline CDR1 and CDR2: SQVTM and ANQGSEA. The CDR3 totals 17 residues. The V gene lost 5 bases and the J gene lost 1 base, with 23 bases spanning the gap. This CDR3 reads CSVLNFGERTQNTEAFF. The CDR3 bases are TGCAGCGTTTTAAACTTTGGGGAAAGGACACAGAACACTGAAGCTTTCTTT.

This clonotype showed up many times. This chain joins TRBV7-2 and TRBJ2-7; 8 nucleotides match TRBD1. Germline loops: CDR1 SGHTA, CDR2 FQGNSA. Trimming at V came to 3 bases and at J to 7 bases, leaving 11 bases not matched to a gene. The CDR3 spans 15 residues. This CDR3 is CASSFASQGAREQYF. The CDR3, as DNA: TGTGCCAGCAGCTTTGCGAGTCAGGGGGCGCGTGAGCAGTACTTC. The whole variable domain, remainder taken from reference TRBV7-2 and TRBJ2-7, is GAGVSQSPSNKVTEKGKDVELRCDPISGHTALYWYRQSLGQGLEFLIYFQGNSAPDKSGLPSDRFSAERTGGSVSTLTIQRTQQEDSAVYLCASSFASQGAREQYFGPGTRLTVT.

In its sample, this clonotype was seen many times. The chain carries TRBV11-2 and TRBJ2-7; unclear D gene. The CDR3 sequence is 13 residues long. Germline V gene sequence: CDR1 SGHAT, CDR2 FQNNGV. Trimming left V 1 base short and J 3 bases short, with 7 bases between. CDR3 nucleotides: TGTGCCAGCAGCTTAGCGGGCGTCTACGAGCAGTACGTC. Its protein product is CASSLAGVYEQYV.

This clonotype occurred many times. In nucleotides, the CDR3 is TGTGCCAGCACCCCCGGCGGCCGCTCCTACGAGCAGTACTTC. Its protein is CASTPGGRSYEQYF. The chain uses TRBV6-1 and TRBJ2-7, with D unresolved. Trimming stripped 7 bases from V and 0 bases from J, with 13 bases between. The CDR3 runs to 14 residues. Germline V gives CDR1 MNHNS, CDR2 SASEGT.

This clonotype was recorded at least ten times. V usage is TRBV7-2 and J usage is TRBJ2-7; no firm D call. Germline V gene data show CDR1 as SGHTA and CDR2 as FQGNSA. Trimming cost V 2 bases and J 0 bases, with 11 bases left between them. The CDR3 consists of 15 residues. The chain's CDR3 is CASSLMATSSYEQYV. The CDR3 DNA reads TGTGCCAGCAGCTTAATGGCCACCTCCTCCTACGAGCAGTACGTC.

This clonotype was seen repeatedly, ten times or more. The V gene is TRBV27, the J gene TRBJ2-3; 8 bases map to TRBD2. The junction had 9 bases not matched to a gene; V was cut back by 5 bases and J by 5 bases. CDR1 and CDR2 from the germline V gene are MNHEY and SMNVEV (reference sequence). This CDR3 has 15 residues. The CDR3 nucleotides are TGTGCCAGCAGTCCTTGGACTAGCACACGAGATACGCAGTATTTT. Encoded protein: CASSPWTSTRDTQYF.

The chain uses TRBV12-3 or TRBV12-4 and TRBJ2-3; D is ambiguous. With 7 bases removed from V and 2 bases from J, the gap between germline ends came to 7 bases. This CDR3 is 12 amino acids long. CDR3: CASTANTDTQYF. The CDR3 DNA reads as TGTGCCAGCACTGCGAACACAGATACGCAGTATTTT.

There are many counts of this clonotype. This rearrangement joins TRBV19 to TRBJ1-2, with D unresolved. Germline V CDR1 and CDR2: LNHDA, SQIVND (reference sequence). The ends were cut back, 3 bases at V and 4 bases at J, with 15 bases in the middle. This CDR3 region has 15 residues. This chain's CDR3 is CASSIASEGTYGYTF. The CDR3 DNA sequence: TGTGCCAGTAGTATTGCCTCTGAGGGAACCTATGGCTACACCTTC.

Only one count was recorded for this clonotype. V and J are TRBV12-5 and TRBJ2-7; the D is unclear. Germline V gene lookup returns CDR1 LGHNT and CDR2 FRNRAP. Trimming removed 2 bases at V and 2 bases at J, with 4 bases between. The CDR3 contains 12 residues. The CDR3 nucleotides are TGTGCTAGTGGTTTGAGCGCCTACGAGCAGTACTTC. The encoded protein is CASGLSAYEQYF.

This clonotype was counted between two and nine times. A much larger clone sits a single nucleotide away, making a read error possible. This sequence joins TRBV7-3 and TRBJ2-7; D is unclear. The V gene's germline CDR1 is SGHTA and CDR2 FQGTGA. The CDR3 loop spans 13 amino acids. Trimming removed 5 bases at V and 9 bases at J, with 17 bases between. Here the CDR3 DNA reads TGTGCCAGCAGCCCCCGGACGAAAGGCGGGCAGTACTTC. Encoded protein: CASSPRTKGGQYF.

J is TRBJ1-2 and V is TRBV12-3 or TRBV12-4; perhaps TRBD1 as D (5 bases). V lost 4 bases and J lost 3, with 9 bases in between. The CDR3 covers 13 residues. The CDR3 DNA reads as TGTGCCAGCAGTTCCGGCAGGGACTATGGCTACACCTTC. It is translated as CASSSGRDYGYTF.

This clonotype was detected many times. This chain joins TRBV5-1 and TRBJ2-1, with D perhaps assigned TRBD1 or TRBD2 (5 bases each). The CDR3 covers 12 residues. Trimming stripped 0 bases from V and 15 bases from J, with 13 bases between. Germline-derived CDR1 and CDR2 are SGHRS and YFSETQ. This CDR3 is CASSLEGRLGFF. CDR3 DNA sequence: TGCGCCAGCAGCTTGGAGGGACGACTTGGGTTCTTC. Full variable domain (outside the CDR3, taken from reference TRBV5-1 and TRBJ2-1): KAGVTQTPRYLIKTRGQQVTLSCSPISGHRSVSWYQQTPGQGLQFLFEYFSETQRNKGNFPGRFSGRQFSNSRSEMNVSTLELGDSALYLCASSLEGRLGFFGPGTRLTVL.

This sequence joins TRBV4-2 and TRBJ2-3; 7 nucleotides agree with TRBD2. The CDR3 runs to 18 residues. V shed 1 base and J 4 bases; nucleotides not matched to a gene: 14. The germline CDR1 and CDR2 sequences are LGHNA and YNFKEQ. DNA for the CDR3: TGTGCCAGCAGCCAAGGGACCCGGGCGGGAGCTAGGGCAGATACGCAGTATTTT. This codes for CASSQGTRAGARADTQYF.